This passage covers 19 T cell receptor beta chains from one sample sequenced in a study of cytomegalovirus exposure and HLA in healthy donors (TCRdb year 2017). The protocol used for the library was the immunoSEQ multiplex PCR assay. The multiplex PCR relied on a mix of 60 forward primers for TCR Vbeta segments and 13 reverse primers for TCR Jbeta segments. Not all clones reach the TCRdb copy of this immuneACCESS table, which keeps in-frame sequences only. Checked studies attribute under half of the gap to unresolved V genes and leave the rest unexplained. The sample table shows over 150,000 clones, and roughly 86% are seen once. The ten largest account for about 4.9% of the sample. Sequencing used PBMCs. These receptors all stem from a girl between 5 and 17 years old in good health and CMV-seropositive.

J is TRBJ2-7 and V is TRBV6-1; D ambiguous. CDR1 MNHNS and CDR2 SASEGT come from the germline V gene. The CDR3 runs 12 residues. Trimming took off 2 bases at V and 7 bases at J, with 9 bases between the two ends. CDR3 residues: CASSELREEQYF. CDR3 DNA sequence: TGTGCCAGCAGTGAACTACGCGAGGAGCAGTACTTC.

The V gene is TRBV7-9, the J gene TRBJ1-6, with D tentatively TRBD1 (6 bases). Trimming left V 5 bases short and J 9 bases short, with 14 bases between. The CDR3 loop spans 14 amino acids. Germline V gene lookup returns CDR1 SEHNR and CDR2 FQNEAQ (reference sequence). The CDR3 here is CASSAAQGGSPLHF. The DNA of the CDR3 is TGTGCCAGCAGCGCGGCACAGGGTGGTTCACCCCTCCACTTT.

The chain employs TRBV19 and TRBJ2-1; TRBD2 agrees at 9 bases. V shed 1 base and J 4 bases; nucleotides not matched to a gene: 5. The CDR3 has 16 residues. Germline CDR1 and CDR2: LNHDA and SQIVND (reference sequence). The CDR3 coding sequence is TGTGCCAGTAGTATAGCCGGGCTAGCGGGGTACAATGAGCAGTTCTTC. Residues: CASSIAGLAGYNEQFF.

This clone appeared a few times. The V and J genes are TRBV6-1 and TRBJ1-4; 7 positions match TRBD1. The trim removed 2 bases at V and 7 bases at J, leaving 10 bases unmatched. The V gene's germline CDR1 is MNHNS and CDR2 SASEGT. The CDR3 contains 16 residues. The CDR3 sequence: CASSESFQGVAEKLFF. For the CDR3, the DNA is TGTGCCAGCAGTGAAAGTTTTCAGGGGGTAGCTGAAAAACTGTTTTTT.

This clone has a single count. The V and J genes are TRBV7-6 and TRBJ2-1; 11 bases are shared with TRBD2. CDR1 and CDR2 (germline): SGHVS, FNYEAQ. The CDR3 is 17 residues long. Trimming took 1 base from V and 0 from J; bases not matched to a gene: 2. In DNA form, the CDR3 reads TGTGCCAGCAGCTTAGTAGCGGGGGGGAGCTCCTACAATGAGCAGTTCTTC. Protein sequence: CASSLVAGGSSYNEQFF.

The chain couples TRBV13 to TRBJ2-5; TRBD1 matches at 9 bases. Germline V gene lookup returns CDR1 PRHDT and CDR2 FYEKMQ (reference sequence). The CDR3 extends over 16 amino acids. The ends lost 3 bases at V and 5 bases at J; junction bases unmatched: 10. CDR3 in amino acids: CASSFPTGGIRETQYF. In DNA, the CDR3 is TGTGCCAGCAGCTTCCCGACAGGGGGAATAAGGGAGACCCAGTACTTC.

This rearrangement joins TRBV4-1 to TRBJ2-7; TRBD1 is a possible D gene (5 bases). Trimming removed 4 bases from V and 2 bases from J, with 12 bases in between. The V gene's germline CDR1 is MGHRA and CDR2 YSYEKL. The CDR3 is 14 amino acids. The CDR3 reads CASSRELGPYEQYF. The CDR3 coding sequence is TGCGCCAGCAGCCGAGAATTGGGGCCCTACGAGCAGTACTTC.

The rearrangement joins TRBV9 to TRBJ2-1; 7 bases agree with TRBD1. With 0 bases clipped from V and 8 bases from J, the junction kept 8 bases outside the gene matches. Germline CDR1 SGDLS, CDR2 YYNGEE. The CDR3 is 15 residues long. In DNA, the CDR3 is TGTGCCAGCAGCGTAGTCGACAGGGTTCGGGATGAGCAGTTCTTC. Its translation: CASSVVDRVRDEQFF.

This clone occurred a few times. The CDR3, as DNA: TGTGCCAGTAGGGCAATATACAGTACTAACTATGGCTACACCTTC. This codes for CASRAIYSTNYGYTF. The chain employs TRBV19 and TRBJ1-2; D remains ambiguous. CDR3 length: 15 amino acids. Germline CDR1 LNHDA, CDR2 SQIVND (reference sequence). Trimming removed 6 bases at V and 0 bases at J, with 14 bases between.

The rearrangement joins TRBV6-5 to TRBJ2-7; D ambiguous. Germline CDR1 reads MNHEY; CDR2 reads SVGAGI. The CDR3 is made up of 11 amino acids. Trimming stripped 2 bases from V and 3 bases from J, with 2 bases between. The CDR3 DNA is TGTGCCAGCAGTTACCTCTACGAGCAGTACTTC. It translates to CASSYLYEQYF.

This sequence joins TRBV7-3 and TRBJ1-1; a weak D match, TRBD1 (6 bases). Germline values: CDR1 SGHTA, CDR2 FQGTGA. The CDR3 runs 14 residues. Trimming cost V 4 bases and J 1 base, with 10 bases left between them. The chain's CDR3 is CASSSRGKNTEAFF. Here the CDR3 DNA reads TGTGCCAGCAGCTCTAGGGGGAAGAACACTGAAGCTTTCTTT.

This rearrangement joins TRBV5-1 to TRBJ2-1; TRBD2 agrees at 9 bases. The V gene's germline CDR1 is SGHRS and CDR2 YFSETQ. The CDR3 is 18 residues long. With 4 bases clipped from V and 2 bases from J, the junction kept 13 bases outside the gene matches. CDR3 amino acids: CASSRSGGQGVAYNEQFF. The CDR3 DNA is TGCGCCAGCAGCCGGAGCGGGGGGCAGGGAGTCGCCTACAATGAGCAGTTCTTC. Looking up the rest from reference TRBV5-1 and TRBJ2-1 gives the full variable domain: KAGVTQTPRYLIKTRGQQVTLSCSPISGHRSVSWYQQTPGQGLQFLFEYFSETQRNKGNFPGRFSGRQFSNSRSEMNVSTLELGDSALYLCASSRSGGQGVAYNEQFFGPGTRLTVL.

The gene calls are TRBV10-2 and TRBJ1-6; 9 bases line up with TRBD1. CDR3 length equals 17 residues. V trimming: 4 bases; J trimming: 3 bases; junction bases outside the gene matches: 7. The germline CDR1 and CDR2 sequences are WSHSY and SAAADI. The chain's CDR3 is CASSGDDRGYYNSPLHF. CDR3 sequence (DNA): TGCGCCAGCAGTGGGGATGACAGGGGGTACTATAATTCACCCCTCCACTTT.

The chain joins TRBV4-2 to TRBJ2-5; TRBD2 aligns across 9 bases. Germline CDR1 and CDR2: LGHNA and YNFKEQ. This CDR3 region has 16 residues. J was trimmed by 5 bases and V by 1 base; bases with no gene match: 8. The DNA of the CDR3 is TGTGCCAGCAGCCAAGTCGGACAGCGGGGGGAGGAGACCCAGTACTTC. This gives the protein CASSQVGQRGEETQYF.

This chain connects TRBV19 to TRBJ2-1, with D hard to call. The CDR3 loop spans 13 amino acids. Trimming removed 2 bases at V and 8 bases at J, with 10 bases between. Germline V gives CDR1 LNHDA, CDR2 SQIVND (reference sequence). In nucleotides, the CDR3 is TGTGCCAGTAGTATAAGTCCGGGTTATGAGCAGTTCTTC. Translation: CASSISPGYEQFF.

The chain couples TRBV11-3 to TRBJ1-1; D is unclear. The germline gives CDR1 SGHNT, CDR2 YENEEA. The CDR3 runs 12 residues. Trimming took 3 bases from V and 7 from J, leaving 9 bases between them. The CDR3 here is CASSFSRLEAFF. CDR3 sequence (DNA): TGTGCCAGCAGCTTTTCTAGGCTTGAAGCTTTCTTT.

This chain links TRBV6-1 with TRBJ1-5; D remains ambiguous. Germline CDR1 reads MNHNS; CDR2 reads SASEGT. This CDR3 contains 16 residues. The V end was cut by 2 bases, the J end by 1 base, with 12 bases between. The CDR3 loop is CASSEFRRESNQPQHF. The CDR3 DNA reads as TGTGCCAGCAGTGAATTTCGAAGGGAGAGCAATCAGCCCCAGCATTTT.

This rearrangement joins TRBV28 to TRBJ2-1, with 9 nucleotides matching TRBD2. The length of the CDR3 is 14 residues. CDR1 and CDR2 (germline): MDHEN, SYDVKM. V gave up 7 bases and J gave up 8 bases; unmatched junction bases: 9. For the CDR3, the DNA is TGTGCCAGCACCTGGGGACTAGCTGCCGATGAGCAGTTCTTC. Its translation: CASTWGLAADEQFF.

This chain links TRBV30 with TRBJ2-5, with a tentative D call TRBD1 (6 bases). This CDR3 spans 14 amino acids. Trimming took off 2 bases at V and 4 bases at J, with 14 bases between the two ends. Germline-derived CDR1 and CDR2 are GTSNPN and SVGIG (reference sequence). The CDR3 protein is CAWSMGHRGETQYF. The CDR3 nucleotides read TGTGCCTGGAGTATGGGACACCGGGGAGAGACCCAGTACTTC.